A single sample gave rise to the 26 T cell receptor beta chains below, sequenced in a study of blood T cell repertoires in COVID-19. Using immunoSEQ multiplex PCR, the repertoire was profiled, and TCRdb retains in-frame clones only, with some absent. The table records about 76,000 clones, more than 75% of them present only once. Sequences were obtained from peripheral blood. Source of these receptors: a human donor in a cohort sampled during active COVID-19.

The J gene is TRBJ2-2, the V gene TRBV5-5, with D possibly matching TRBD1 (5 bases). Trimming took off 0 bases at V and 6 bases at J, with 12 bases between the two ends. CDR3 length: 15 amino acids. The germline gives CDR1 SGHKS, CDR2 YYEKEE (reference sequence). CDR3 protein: CASSLGAGIAGELFF. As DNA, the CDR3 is TGTGCCAGCAGCTTGGGTGCAGGGATAGCCGGGGAGCTGTTTTTT.

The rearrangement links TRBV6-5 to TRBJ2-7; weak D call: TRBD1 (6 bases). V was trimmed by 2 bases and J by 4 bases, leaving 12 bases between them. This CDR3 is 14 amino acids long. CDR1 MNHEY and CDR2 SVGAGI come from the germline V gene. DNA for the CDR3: TGTGCCAGCAGTTACGGACAGCAGAGTTACGAGCAGTACTTC. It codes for CASSYGQQSYEQYF.

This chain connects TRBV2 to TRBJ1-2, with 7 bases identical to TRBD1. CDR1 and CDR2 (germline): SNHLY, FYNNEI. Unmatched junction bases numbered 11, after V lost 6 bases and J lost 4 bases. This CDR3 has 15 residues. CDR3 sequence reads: CASRTTGEGGYGYTF. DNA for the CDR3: TGTGCCAGCAGGACCACAGGGGAAGGAGGCTATGGCTACACCTTC.

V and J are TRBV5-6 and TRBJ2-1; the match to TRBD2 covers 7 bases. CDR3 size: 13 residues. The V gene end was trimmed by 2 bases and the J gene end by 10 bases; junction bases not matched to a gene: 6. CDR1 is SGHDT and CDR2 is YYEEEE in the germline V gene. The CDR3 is CASSFWEGNEQFF. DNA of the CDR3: TGTGCCAGCAGCTTCTGGGAGGGGAACGAGCAGTTCTTC.

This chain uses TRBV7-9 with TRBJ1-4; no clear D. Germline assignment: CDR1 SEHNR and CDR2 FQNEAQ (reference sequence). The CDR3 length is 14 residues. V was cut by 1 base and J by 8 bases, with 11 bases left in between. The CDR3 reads CASSLGAGSEKLFF. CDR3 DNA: TGTGCCAGCAGCTTAGGGGCAGGCAGCGAAAAACTGTTTTTT. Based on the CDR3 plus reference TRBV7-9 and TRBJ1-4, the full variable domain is DTGVSQNPRHKITKRGQNVTFRCDPISEHNRLYWYRQTLGQGPEFLTYFQNEAQLEKSRLLSDRFSAERPKGSFSTLEIQRTEQGDSAMYLCASSLGAGSEKLFFGSGTQLSVL.

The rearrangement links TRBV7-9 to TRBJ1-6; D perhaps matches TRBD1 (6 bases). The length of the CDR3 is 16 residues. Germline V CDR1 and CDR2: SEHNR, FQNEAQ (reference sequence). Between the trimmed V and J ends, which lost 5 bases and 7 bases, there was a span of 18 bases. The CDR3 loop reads CASSPTTGSGNSPLHF. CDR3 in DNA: TGTGCCAGCAGCCCCACGACAGGATCAGGGAATTCACCCCTCCACTTT. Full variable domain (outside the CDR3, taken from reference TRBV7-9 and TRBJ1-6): DTGVSQNPRHKITKRGQNVTFRCDPISEHNRLYWYRQTLGQGPEFLTYFQNEAQLEKSRLLSDRFSAERPKGSFSTLEIQRTEQGDSAMYLCASSPTTGSGNSPLHFGNGTRLTVT.

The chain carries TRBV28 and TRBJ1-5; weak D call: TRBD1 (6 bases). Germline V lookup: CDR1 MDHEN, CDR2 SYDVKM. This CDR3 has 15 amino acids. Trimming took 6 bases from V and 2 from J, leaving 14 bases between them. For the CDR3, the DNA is TGTGCCAGCAGGTTACAGGGAACGGGCAATCAGCCCCAGCATTTT. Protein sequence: CASRLQGTGNQPQHF.

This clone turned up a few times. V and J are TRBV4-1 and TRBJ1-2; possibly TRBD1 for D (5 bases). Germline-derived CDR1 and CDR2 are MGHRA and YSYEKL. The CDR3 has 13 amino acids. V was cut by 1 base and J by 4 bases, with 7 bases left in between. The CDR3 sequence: CASSQGQIYGYTF. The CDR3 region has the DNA TGCGCCAGCAGCCAAGGACAGATCTATGGCTACACCTTC.

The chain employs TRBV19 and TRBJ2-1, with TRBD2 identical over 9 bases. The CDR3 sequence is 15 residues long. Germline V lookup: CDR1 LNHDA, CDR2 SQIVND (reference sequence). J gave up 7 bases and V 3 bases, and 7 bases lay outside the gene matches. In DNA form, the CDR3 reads TGTGCCAGTAGTATCCGGCTAGCGGGGACAAATGAGCAGTTCTTC. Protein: CASSIRLAGTNEQFF. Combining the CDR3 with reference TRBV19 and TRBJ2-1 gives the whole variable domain DGGITQSPKYLFRKEGQNVTLSCEQNLNHDAMYWYRQDPGQGLRLIYYSQIVNDFQKGDIAEGYSVSREKKESFPLTVTSAQKNPTAFYLCASSIRLAGTNEQFFGPGTRLTVL.

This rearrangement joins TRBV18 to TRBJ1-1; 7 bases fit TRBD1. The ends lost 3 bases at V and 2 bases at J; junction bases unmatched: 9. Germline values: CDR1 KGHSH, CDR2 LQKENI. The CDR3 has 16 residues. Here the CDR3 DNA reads TGTGCCAGCTCACCTTCCAGGGACAGCGGTAACACTGAAGCTTTCTTT. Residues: CASSPSRDSGNTEAFF.

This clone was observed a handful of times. CDR3: CAWSPRTDNTGELFF. In DNA form, the CDR3 reads TGTGCCTGGAGTCCCCGGACAGACAACACCGGGGAGCTGTTTTTT. The chain combines TRBV30 with TRBJ2-2; D perhaps matches TRBD1 (6 bases). The CDR3 is 15 amino acids. V dropped 2 bases and J dropped 2 bases, with 12 bases sitting between them. Germline CDR1 is GTSNPN and CDR2 is SVGIG (reference sequence). Based on the CDR3 plus reference TRBV30 and TRBJ2-2, the full variable domain is SQTIHQWPATLVQPVGSPLSLECTVEGTSNPNLYWYRQAAGRGLQLLFYSVGIGQISSEVPQNLSASRPQDRQFILSSKKLLLSDSGFYLCAWSPRTDNTGELFFGEGSRLTVL.

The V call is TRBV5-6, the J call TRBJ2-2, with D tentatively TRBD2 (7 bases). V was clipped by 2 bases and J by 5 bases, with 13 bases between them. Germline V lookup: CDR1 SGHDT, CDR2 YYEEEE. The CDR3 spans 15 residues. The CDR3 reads CASSLYGGPTGELFF. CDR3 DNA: TGTGCCAGCAGCTTATACGGGGGGCCGACCGGGGAGCTGTTTTTT.

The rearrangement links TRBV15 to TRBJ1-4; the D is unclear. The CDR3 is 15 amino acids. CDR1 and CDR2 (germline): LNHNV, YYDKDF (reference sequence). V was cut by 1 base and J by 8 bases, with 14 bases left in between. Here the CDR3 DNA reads TGTGCCACCAGCAGAGTGTCCGATTGGGAGGAAAAACTGTTTTTT. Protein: CATSRVSDWEEKLFF.

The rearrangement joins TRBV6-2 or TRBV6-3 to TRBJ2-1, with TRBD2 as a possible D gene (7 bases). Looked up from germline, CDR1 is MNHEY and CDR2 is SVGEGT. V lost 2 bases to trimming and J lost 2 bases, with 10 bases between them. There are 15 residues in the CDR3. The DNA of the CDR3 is TGTGCCAGCAGTTACGGGGGGGCTCCCTACAATGAGCAGTTCTTC. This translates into CASSYGGAPYNEQFF.

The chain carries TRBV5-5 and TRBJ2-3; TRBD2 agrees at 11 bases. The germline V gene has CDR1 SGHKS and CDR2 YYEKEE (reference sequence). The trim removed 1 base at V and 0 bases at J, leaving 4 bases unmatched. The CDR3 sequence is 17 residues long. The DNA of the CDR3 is TGTGCCAGCAGCTTGAAGTCTAGCGGGGGGAGCACAGATACGCAGTATTTT. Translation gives CASSLKSSGGSTDTQYF. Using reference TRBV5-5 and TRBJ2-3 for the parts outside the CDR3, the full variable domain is DAGVTQSPTHLIKTRGQQVTLRCSPISGHKSVSWYQQVLGQGPQFIFQYYEKEERGRGNFPDRFSARQFPNYSSELNVNALLLGDSALYLCASSLKSSGGSTDTQYFGPGTRLTVL.

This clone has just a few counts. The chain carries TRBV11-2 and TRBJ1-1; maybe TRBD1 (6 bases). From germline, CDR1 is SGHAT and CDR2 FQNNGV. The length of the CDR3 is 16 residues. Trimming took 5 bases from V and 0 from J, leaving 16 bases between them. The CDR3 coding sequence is TGTGCCAGCAGCCCTCGAGCTGACAGGTTGAACACTGAAGCTTTCTTT. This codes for CASSPRADRLNTEAFF.

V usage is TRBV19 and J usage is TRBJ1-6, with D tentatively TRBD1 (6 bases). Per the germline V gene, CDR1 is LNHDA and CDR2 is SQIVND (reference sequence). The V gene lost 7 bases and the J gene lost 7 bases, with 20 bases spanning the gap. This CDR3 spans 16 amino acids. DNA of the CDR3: TGTGCCAGTACCACAACGGTCGGGGGGGCAAATTCACCCCTCCACTTT. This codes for CASTTTVGGANSPLHF.

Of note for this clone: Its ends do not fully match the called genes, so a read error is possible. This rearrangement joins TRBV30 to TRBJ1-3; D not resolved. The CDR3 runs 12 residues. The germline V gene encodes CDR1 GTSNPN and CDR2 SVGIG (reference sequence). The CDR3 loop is CASSAVRNTIYF. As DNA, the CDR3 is TGTGCCTCGAGTGCGGTCCGAAACACCATATATTTT.

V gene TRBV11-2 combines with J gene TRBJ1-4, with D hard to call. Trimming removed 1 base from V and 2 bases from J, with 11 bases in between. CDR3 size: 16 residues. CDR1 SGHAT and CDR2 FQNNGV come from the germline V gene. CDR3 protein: CASSLGHGYTNEKLFF. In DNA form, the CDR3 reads TGTGCCAGCAGCTTAGGGCACGGGTATACTAATGAAAAACTGTTTTTT.

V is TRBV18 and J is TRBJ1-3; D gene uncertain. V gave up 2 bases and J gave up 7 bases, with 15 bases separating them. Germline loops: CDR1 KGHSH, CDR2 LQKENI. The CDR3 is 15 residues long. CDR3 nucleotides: TGTGCCAGCTCACCAGAGGGCCTCAATAAGAACACCATATATTTT. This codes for CASSPEGLNKNTIYF.

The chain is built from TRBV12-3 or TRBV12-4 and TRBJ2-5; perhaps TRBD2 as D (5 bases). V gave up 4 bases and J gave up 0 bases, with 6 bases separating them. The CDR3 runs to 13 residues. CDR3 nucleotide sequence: TGTGCCAGCAGTTCGGACTACCAAGAGACCCAGTACTTC. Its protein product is CASSSDYQETQYF.

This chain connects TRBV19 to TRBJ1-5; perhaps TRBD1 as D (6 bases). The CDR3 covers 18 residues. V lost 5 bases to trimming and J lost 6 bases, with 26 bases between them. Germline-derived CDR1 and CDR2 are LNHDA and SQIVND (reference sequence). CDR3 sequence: CASSSNRDTIGSGQPQHF. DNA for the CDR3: TGTGCCAGTAGTTCAAACCGGGACACTATTGGATCGGGTCAGCCCCAGCATTTT. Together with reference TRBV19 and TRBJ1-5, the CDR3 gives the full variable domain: DGGITQSPKYLFRKEGQNVTLSCEQNLNHDAMYWYRQDPGQGLRLIYYSQIVNDFQKGDIAEGYSVSREKKESFPLTVTSAQKNPTAFYLCASSSNRDTIGSGQPQHFGDGTRLSIL.

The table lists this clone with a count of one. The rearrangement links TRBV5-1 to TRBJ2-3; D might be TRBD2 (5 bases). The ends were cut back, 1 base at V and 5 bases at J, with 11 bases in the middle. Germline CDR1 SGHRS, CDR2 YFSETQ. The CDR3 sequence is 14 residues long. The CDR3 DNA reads TGCGCCAGCAGCTTGAGTACTAGATTAGATACGCAGTATTTT. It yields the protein CASSLSTRLDTQYF.

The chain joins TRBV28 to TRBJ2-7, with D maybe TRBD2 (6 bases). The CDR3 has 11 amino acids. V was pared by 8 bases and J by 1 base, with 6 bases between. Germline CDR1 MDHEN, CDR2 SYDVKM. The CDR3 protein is CASAGSYEQYF. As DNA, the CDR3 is TGTGCCAGCGCGGGATCCTACGAGCAGTACTTC.

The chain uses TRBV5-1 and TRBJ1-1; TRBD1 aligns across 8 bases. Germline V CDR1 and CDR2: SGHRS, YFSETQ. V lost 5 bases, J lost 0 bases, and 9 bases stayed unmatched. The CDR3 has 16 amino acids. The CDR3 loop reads CASRRTQGAMNTEAFF. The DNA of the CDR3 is TGCGCCAGCAGGAGGACGCAGGGGGCCATGAACACTGAAGCTTTCTTT.

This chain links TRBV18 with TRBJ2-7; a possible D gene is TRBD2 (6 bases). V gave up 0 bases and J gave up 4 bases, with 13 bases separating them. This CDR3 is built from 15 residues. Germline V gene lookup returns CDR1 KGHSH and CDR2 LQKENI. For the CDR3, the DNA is TGTGCCAGCTCACCACCGGAGGGGTTCCGGTACGAGCAGTACTTC. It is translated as CASSPPEGFRYEQYF.